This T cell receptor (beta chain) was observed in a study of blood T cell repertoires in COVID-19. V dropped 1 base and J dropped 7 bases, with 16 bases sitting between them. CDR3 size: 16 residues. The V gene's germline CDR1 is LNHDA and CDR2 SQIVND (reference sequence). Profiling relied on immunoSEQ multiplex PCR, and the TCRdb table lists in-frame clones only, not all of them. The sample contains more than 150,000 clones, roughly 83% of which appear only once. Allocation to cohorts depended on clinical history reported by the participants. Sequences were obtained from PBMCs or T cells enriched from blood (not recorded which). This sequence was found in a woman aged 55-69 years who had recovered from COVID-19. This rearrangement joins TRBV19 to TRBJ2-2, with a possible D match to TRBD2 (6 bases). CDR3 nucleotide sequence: TGTGCCAGTAGTATAGGCGGGACCACTAACGGCGGGGAGCTGTTTTTT. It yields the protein CASSIGGTTNGGELFF. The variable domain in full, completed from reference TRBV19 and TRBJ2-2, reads DGGITQSPKYLFRKEGQNVTLSCEQNLNHDAMYWYRQDPGQGLRLIYYSQIVNDFQKGDIAEGYSVSREKKESFPLTVTSAQKNPTAFYLCASSIGGTTNGGELFFGEGSRLTVL.